A selection of T cell receptor beta chains follows, all from one sample in a study of control samples from healthy donors and cancer patients. Sequencing used immunoSEQ multiplex PCR; TCRdb keeps in-frame clones, though not all of them. Here the sample spans roughly 54,000 clones, approximately 96% being singletons. Sequencing was carried out using blood. All receptors come from a woman aged 30 to 39 in good health. Each CDR3 is given with its conserved first and last residue. The order of the fields is J gene, clone size, D gene, V gene, CDR3 protein, CDR3 DNA. D genes are given only for firm matches. Clone size is given for some rows only: seen once, a few or many times, or a class if the clone is expanded.

TRBJ2-2,-,-,TRBV6-5,CAERSRDTGELFF,TGTGCCGAAAGGTCCAGGGACACCGGGGAGCTGTTTTTT
TRBJ2-1,-,-,TRBV14,CASSQDTFSYNEQFF,TGTGCCAGCAGCCAAGACACTTTCTCCTACAATGAGCAGTTCTTC
TRBJ2-5,-,TRBD2,TRBV7-9,CASSSSGGPGETQYF,TGTGCCAGCAGCTCTAGCGGGGGACCAGGGGAGACCCAGTACTTC
TRBJ2-1,-,TRBD2,TRBV6-5,CASWVAGNNEQFF,TGTGCCAGCTGGGTAGCGGGAAACAATGAGCAGTTCTTC
TRBJ2-5,-,-,TRBV28,CASSSSGLARETQYF,-
TRBJ2-5,-,TRBD2,TRBV3-1/TRBV3-2,CASSQDVTSGRRGETQYF,TGTGCCAGCAGCCAAGATGTTACTAGCGGGAGGCGGGGAGAGACCCAGTACTTC
TRBJ2-3,-,TRBD2,TRBV4-1,CASSQDEGLGAGTQYF,TGCGCCAGCAGCCAAGATGAGGGACTAGGGGCAGGTACGCAGTATTTT
TRBJ2-3,-,-,TRBV4-2,CASSPFLTTDTQYF,TGTGCCAGCAGCCCCTTTCTGACCACAGATACGCAGTATTTT
TRBJ1-3,-,-,TRBV7-6,CASAPGISGNTIYF,TGTGCCAGCGCTCCGGGAATCTCTGGAAACACCATATATTTT
TRBJ1-4,-,-,TRBV10-3,CAISDRGEELFF,TGTGCCATCAGTGATAGGGGAGAAGAACTGTTTTTT
TRBJ2-2,-,-,TRBV7-2,CASSLVPAGELFF,TGTGCCAGCAGCTTAGTGCCGGCCGGGGAGCTGTTTTTT
TRBJ2-5,-,-,TRBV28,CASTYRETQYF,TGTGCCAGCACCTACCGGGAGACCCAGTACTTC
TRBJ2-1,-,TRBD2,TRBV6-5,CASSSGTSYGEQFF,TGTGCCAGCAGTTCCGGGACTAGTTACGGTGAGCAGTTCTTC
TRBJ1-2,-,-,TRBV5-1,CASSLARGDHGYTF,TGCGCCAGCAGCTTGGCCCGGGGGGACCATGGCTACACCTTC
TRBJ2-3,-,TRBD2,TRBV18,CASSRGILAGGSDTQYF,TGTGCCAGCTCCCGAGGCATCCTAGCGGGAGGATCAGATACGCAGTATTTT
TRBJ1-2,-,-,TRBV28,CASSTGPSYGYTF,TGTGCCAGCAGTACAGGGCCCTCCTATGGCTACACCTTC
TRBJ1-4,-,-,TRBV27,CASSLWGGSGEKLFF,TGTGCCAGCAGTTTATGGGGGGGGAGTGGGGAAAAACTGTTTTTT
TRBJ2-7,-,-,TRBV29-1,CSVRQDHYEQYF,TGCAGCGTTAGACAGGACCACTACGAGCAGTACTTC
TRBJ2-6,-,TRBD2,TRBV9,CASSASGESSGANVLTF,TGTGCCAGCAGCGCCAGCGGGGAAAGCTCTGGGGCCAACGTCCTGACTTTC
TRBJ1-1,-,-,TRBV6-1,CASSEEGPGAFF,TGTGCCAGCAGTGAAGAGGGGCCGGGAGCTTTCTTT
TRBJ2-2,-,-,TRBV18,CASSLGRSNTGELFF,TGTGCCAGCTCCCTGGGGAGGAGCAACACCGGGGAGCTGTTTTTT
TRBJ1-5,-,-,TRBV9,CASSADGGIGQPQHF,TGTGCCAGCAGCGCCGACGGGGGGATCGGTCAGCCCCAGCATTTT
TRBJ2-7,once,TRBD1,TRBV7-2,CASSPGTATYEQYF,TGTGCCAGCAGCCCCGGGACAGCCACCTACGAGCAGTACTTC
TRBJ2-3,-,-,TRBV30,CAWSGTLDTQYF,TGTGCCTGGAGTGGGACCCTTGATACGCAGTATTTT
TRBJ2-7,-,TRBD1,TRBV14,CASRQTGTGMLEQYF,TGTGCCAGCAGACAGACTGGGACAGGGATGCTCGAGCAGTACTTC
TRBJ2-7,-,-,TRBV11-2,CASSPGRTGLTYEQYF,TGTGCCAGCAGCCCCGGGCGAACGGGATTAACCTACGAGCAGTACTTC
TRBJ1-1,-,-,TRBV2,CASRAGTEAFF,TGTGCCAGCAGGGCTGGGACTGAAGCTTTCTTT
TRBJ2-7,-,TRBD1,TRBV4-1,CASSQEGDREGPYEQYF,TGCGCCAGCAGCCAAGAGGGGGACAGGGAAGGTCCCTACGAGCAGTACTTC
TRBJ1-3,-,-,TRBV30,CAWSVHGGISGNTIYF,TGTGCCTGGAGTGTACACGGGGGGATTTCGGGAAACACCATATATTTT
TRBJ2-1,-,-,TRBV5-6,CASSLSGIQSYEQFF,TGTGCCAGCAGCTTGTCGGGGATCCAATCATATGAGCAGTTCTTC
TRBJ2-1,-,-,TRBV24-1,CATSEMGNEQFF,TGTGCCACCAGTGAAATGGGGAATGAGCAGTTCTTC
TRBJ2-4,-,-,TRBV28,CASSFRHDKNIQYF,TGTGCCAGCAGTTTTAGGCACGACAAAAACATTCAGTACTTC